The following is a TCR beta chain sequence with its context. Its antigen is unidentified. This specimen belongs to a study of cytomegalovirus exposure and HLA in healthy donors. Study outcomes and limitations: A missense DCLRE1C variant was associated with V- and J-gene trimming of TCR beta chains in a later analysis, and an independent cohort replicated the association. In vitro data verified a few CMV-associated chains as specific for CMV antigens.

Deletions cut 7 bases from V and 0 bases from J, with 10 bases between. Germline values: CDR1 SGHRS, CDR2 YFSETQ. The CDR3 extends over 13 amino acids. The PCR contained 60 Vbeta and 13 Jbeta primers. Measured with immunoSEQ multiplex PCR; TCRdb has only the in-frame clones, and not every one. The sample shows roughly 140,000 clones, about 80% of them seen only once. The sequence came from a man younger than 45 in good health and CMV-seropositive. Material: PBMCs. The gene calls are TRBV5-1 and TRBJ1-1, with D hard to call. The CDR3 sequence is CASGQELNTEAFF. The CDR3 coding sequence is TGCGCCAGCGGCCAGGAACTGAACACTGAAGCTTTCTTT.